The text below deals with one T cell receptor beta chain. These data are taken from a study of blood T cell repertoires in COVID-19. V was pared by 3 bases and J by 3 bases, with 6 bases between. This CDR3 contains 13 residues. Per germline, CDR1 MNHNS and CDR2 SASEGT. TCRdb's copy holds only in-frame clones and misses some; the assay was immunoSEQ multiplex PCR. The sample consists of around 250,000 clones, 75% to 90% of them appearing once. The V gene is TRBV6-1, the J gene TRBJ1-3, with unresolved D. The sequence derives from a woman aged 70 to 79 with COVID-19, enrolled during active disease. Sequencing was done on a sample of peripheral blood. CDR3 protein: CASSDGHGNTIYF. CDR3 bases: TGTGCCAGCAGTGATGGCCATGGAAACACCATATATTTT.